The clone carrying this T cell receptor beta chain occurred a few times. The data belong to a study of identical twins. One entry per CDR3 protein, called by TCRdb with MiXCR from the 5' RACE reads. This sample has about 470,000 distinct CDR3 sequences, with approximately 24% found just once. The CDR3 sequence is 16 residues long. V lost 6 bases to trimming and J lost 0 bases, with 13 bases between them. Looked up from germline, CDR1 is SGHRS and CDR2 is YFSETQ. This sample was also put to use in a study of T cells expressing NK-cell markers. That publication notes: Seven HCMV-seropositive donors and one seronegative donor made up the eight sequenced donors.

This chain connects TRBV5-1 to TRBJ1-6; no clear D gene. The origin of this receptor is a woman younger than 30 in good health. Sequences were obtained from CD4+ T cells sorted from blood. Written as DNA, the CDR3 is TGCGCCAGCAAGCCCGGGCAAGGCTCCTATAATTCACCCCTCCACTTT. It is translated as CASKPGQGSYNSPLHF.